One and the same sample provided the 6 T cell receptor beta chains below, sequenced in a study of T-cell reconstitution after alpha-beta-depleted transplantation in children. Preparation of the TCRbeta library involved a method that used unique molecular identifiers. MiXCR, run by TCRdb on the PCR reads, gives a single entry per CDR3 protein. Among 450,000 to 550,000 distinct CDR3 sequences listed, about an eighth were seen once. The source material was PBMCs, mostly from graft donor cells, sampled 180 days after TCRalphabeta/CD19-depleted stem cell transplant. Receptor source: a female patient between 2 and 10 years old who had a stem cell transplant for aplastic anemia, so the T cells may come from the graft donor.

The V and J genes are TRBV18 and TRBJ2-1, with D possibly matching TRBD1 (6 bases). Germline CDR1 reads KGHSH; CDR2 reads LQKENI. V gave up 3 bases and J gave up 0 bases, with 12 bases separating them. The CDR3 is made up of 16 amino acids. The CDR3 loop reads CASSPSGAFSYNEQFF. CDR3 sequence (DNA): TGTGCCAGCTCACCGTCAGGGGCCTTCTCCTACAATGAGCAGTTCTTC.

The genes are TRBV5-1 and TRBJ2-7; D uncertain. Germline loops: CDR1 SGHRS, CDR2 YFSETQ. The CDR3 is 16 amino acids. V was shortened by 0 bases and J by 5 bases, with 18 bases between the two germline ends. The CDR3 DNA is TGCGCCAGCAGCTTGGACCCCGCAGTAGGGTCCCACGAGCAGTACTTC. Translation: CASSLDPAVGSHEQYF. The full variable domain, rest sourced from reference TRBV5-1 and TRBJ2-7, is KAGVTQTPRYLIKTRGQQVTLSCSPISGHRSVSWYQQTPGQGLQFLFEYFSETQRNKGNFPGRFSGRQFSNSRSEMNVSTLELGDSALYLCASSLDPAVGSHEQYFGPGTRLTVT.

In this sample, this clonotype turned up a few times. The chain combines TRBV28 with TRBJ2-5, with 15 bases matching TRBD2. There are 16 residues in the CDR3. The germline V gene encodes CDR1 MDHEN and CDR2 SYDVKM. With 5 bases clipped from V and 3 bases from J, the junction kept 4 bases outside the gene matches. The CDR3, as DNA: TGTGCCAGCAGTCCCTGGACTAGCGGGAGGGAAGAGACCCAGTACTTC. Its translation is CASSPWTSGREETQYF.

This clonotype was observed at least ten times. Here the CDR3 reads CASSYSWTVNTEAFF. CDR3 coding DNA: TGTGCCAGCAGTTACTCCTGGACGGTGAACACTGAAGCTTTCTTT. The rearrangement joins TRBV6-5 to TRBJ1-1; no clear D gene. CDR3 size: 15 residues. Germline V gene lookup returns CDR1 MNHEY and CDR2 SVGAGI. Deletions cut 0 bases from V and 0 bases from J, with 8 bases between.

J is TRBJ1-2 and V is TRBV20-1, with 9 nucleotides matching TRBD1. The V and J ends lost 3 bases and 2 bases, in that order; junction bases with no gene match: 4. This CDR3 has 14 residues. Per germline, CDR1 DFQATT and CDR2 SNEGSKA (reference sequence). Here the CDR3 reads CSASPGTGNYGYTF. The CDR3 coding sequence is TGCAGTGCTAGCCCCGGGACAGGGAACTATGGCTACACCTTC.

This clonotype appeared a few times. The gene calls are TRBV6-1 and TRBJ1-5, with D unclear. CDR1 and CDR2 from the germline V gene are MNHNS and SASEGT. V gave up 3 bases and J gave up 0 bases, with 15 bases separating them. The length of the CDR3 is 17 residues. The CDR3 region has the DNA TGTGCCAGCAGTGATTCAAGGCGTAGAACTAGCAATCAGCCCCAGCATTTT. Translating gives CASSDSRRRTSNQPQHF.